This note documents a single TCR beta chain sequence. Before thyroid surgery, none of the patients had received any treatment. The source of the sample is a study of metastatic and nonmetastatic thyroid tumors. TCRdb re-clonotyped the PCR reads via MiXCR. The sample yields about 38,000 clones, around 47% seen once. The germline CDR1 and CDR2 sequences are DFQATT and SNEGSKA (reference sequence). The CDR3 is 13 amino acids. Germline trimming cut 6 bases from V and 3 bases from J; bases unmatched to any gene: 3. This sequence joins TRBV20-1 and TRBJ2-3; 10 nucleotides match TRBD2. The receptor was isolated from a male donor with papillary thyroid cancer or a benign thyroid nodule (not recorded which). Some clones in this sample may be carry-over from other donors' samples. The sequenced material came from tumor tissue. The CDR3 region has the DNA TGCAGTGCCGAGCGGGAGGGAACAGATACGCAGTATTTT. It yields the protein CSAEREGTDTQYF.